The sequence of this T cell receptor beta chain was determined in a study of blood T cell repertoires in COVID-19. The wider study: Specimens from acute and convalescent COVID-19 originated in the United States, Italy and Spain. PBMCs, B-cell-depleted T cells, or T cells provided the cDNA or gDNA that made up the material.

The ends lost 7 bases at V and 2 bases at J; junction bases unmatched: 8. CDR1 SQVTM and CDR2 ANQGSEA come from the germline V gene. This CDR3 is 14 amino acids long. Per the study methods: Amplified reference gene primers provided the basis for estimating nucleated cell counts. The protocol was immunoSEQ multiplex PCR, while the TCRdb copy is restricted to in-frame clones and leaves out a portion. The V and J calls and clone size come from that table; D and trimming were worked out from the DNA. The table includes approximately 11,000 clones, over 80% detected once. This TCR was sampled from a human donor in a cohort sampled during active COVID-19. This rearrangement joins TRBV29-1 to TRBJ2-7; 10 nucleotides agree with TRBD1. Sequencing was performed on peripheral blood. The CDR3 nucleotides are TGCAGCGCAATAGGGGACAGGGGCCCCTACGAGCAGTACTTC. Its protein is CSAIGDRGPYEQYF.